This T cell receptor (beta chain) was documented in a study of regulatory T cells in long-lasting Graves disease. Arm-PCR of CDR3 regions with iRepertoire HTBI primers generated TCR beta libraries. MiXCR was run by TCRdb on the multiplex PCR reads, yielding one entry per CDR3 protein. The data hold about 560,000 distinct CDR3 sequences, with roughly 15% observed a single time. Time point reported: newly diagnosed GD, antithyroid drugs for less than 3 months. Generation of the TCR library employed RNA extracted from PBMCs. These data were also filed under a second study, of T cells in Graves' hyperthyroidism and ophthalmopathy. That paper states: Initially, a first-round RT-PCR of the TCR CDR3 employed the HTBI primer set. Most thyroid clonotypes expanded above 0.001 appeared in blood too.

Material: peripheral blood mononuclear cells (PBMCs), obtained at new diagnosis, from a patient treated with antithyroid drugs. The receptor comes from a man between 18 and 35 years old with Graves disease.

CDR3 residues: CASSSNSAYEQYF. In DNA form, the CDR3 reads TGTGCCAGCAGTTCGAATAGCGCGTACGAGCAGTACTTC. This chain uses TRBV28 with TRBJ2-7, with TRBD2 as a possible D gene (5 bases). The V end was cut by 4 bases, the J end by 4 bases, with 11 bases between. CDR1 and CDR2 (germline): MDHEN, SYDVKM. This CDR3 is 13 amino acids long.